These 4 T cell receptor beta chains originate from one sample sequenced in a study of control samples from healthy donors and cancer patients. The table came from immunoSEQ multiplex PCR; TCRdb's copy has only in-frame clones and leaves some out. The table has more than 100,000 clones, roughly 90% seen once. Sequencing input: PBMCs. All receptors derive from a man aged 45 to 65 with head and neck cancer.

The chain uses TRBV18 and TRBJ1-4; 10 bases align to TRBD1. The CDR3 loop spans 15 amino acids. Germline CDR1 reads KGHSH; CDR2 reads LQKENI. The V segment lost 5 bases and the J segment 8 bases; nucleotides outside the gene matches: 8. The CDR3 DNA reads TGTGCCAGCTCAAGCCAAGGGACAGGGGCCGAAAAACTGTTTTTT. Translating gives CASSSQGTGAEKLFF.

The chain is built from TRBV27 and TRBJ2-7, with 10 bases lining up with TRBD2. Per germline, CDR1 MNHEY and CDR2 SMNVEV (reference sequence). CDR3 length: 18 residues. V lost 5 bases and J lost 5; bases outside the gene matches: 18. CDR3 sequence: CASSPTSGELQTNHEQYF. The CDR3 nucleotides read TGTGCCAGCAGTCCCACTAGCGGGGAACTACAGACGAACCACGAGCAGTACTTC.

The chain is built from TRBV19 and TRBJ2-6; D is ambiguous. The CDR3 is made up of 15 amino acids. V was clipped by 7 bases and J by 1 base, with 11 bases between them. Germline values: CDR1 LNHDA, CDR2 SQIVND (reference sequence). CDR3: CASTLLQSGANVLTF. The CDR3 DNA is TGTGCCAGTACCCTTCTACAGTCTGGGGCCAACGTCCTGACTTTC.

The chain links TRBV28 to TRBJ1-5; 9 nucleotides line up with TRBD1. CDR1 and CDR2 (germline): MDHEN, SYDVKM. The CDR3 runs 15 residues. The V segment lost 6 bases and the J segment 6 bases; nucleotides outside the gene matches: 9. For the CDR3, the DNA is TGTGCCAGCAGCCAAGACAGGGGACAGGGTCAGCCCCAGCATTTT. This translates into CASSQDRGQGQPQHF.